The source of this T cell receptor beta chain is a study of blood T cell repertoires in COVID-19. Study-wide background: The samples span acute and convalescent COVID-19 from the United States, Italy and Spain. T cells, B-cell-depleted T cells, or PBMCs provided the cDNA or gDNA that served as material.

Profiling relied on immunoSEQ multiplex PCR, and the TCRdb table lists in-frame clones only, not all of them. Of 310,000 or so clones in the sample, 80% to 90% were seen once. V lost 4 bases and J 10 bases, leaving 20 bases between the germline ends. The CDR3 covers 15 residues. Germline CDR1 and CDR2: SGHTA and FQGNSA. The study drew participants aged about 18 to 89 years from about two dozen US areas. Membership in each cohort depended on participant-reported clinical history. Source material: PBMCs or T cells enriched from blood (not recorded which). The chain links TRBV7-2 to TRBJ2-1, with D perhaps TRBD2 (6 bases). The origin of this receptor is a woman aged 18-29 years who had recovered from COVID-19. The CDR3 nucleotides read TGTGCCAGCAGCTCTTCTAGCGAACCTGTCCAAGAGCAGTTCTTC. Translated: CASSSSSEPVQEQFF.